One and the same sample provided the 12 T cell receptor beta chains below, sequenced in a study of T cells in Graves' hyperthyroidism and ophthalmopathy. TCR beta CDR3 region amplification was performed from RNA transcripts. HTBI primers were the set used in a first-round RT-PCR of the TCR CDR3. From the multiplex PCR reads, TCRdb called clonotypes with MiXCR, one entry per CDR3 protein. The profile shows 500,000 or so distinct CDR3 sequences, more than 15% of them singletons. Sequencing was performed on blood. The origin of the receptors is a young woman with Graves' ophthalmopathy.

The V gene is TRBV5-1, the J gene TRBJ1-1; TRBD1 might be the D (5 bases). The CDR3 covers 15 residues. CDR1 and CDR2 from the germline V gene are SGHRS and YFSETQ. Trimming pared 0 bases from V and 7 bases from J, leaving 16 bases between. The CDR3 loop is CASSLADQGHLEAFF. The CDR3 region has the DNA TGCGCCAGCAGCTTGGCAGACCAGGGCCACCTTGAAGCTTTCTTT.

The table lists this clonotype with many counts. The chain joins TRBV20-1 to TRBJ2-1, with 8 positions matching TRBD2. Per germline, CDR1 DFQATT and CDR2 SNEGSKA (reference sequence). The J segment lost 0 bases and the V segment lost 5 bases, leaving 6 bases of the junction unmatched. CDR3 length: 15 amino acids. In DNA form, the CDR3 reads TGCAGTGCTCCCGGGGGGGAGAGCTCCTACAATGAGCAGTTCTTC. Amino acids: CSAPGGESSYNEQFF.

This clonotype was observed at least ten times. The chain has TRBV18 and TRBJ2-7; D not certain. Deletions cut 4 bases from V and 5 bases from J, with 6 bases between. CDR3 length: 11 amino acids. In germline, CDR1 is KGHSH, CDR2 LQKENI. The CDR3 here is CASSRPHEQYF. The CDR3 DNA reads TGTGCCAGCTCACGTCCCCACGAGCAGTACTTC.

This chain connects TRBV18 to TRBJ1-3, with D hard to call. The ends were cut back, 3 bases at V and 4 bases at J, with 7 bases in the middle. The CDR3 contains 13 residues. Looked up from germline, CDR1 is KGHSH and CDR2 is LQKENI. CDR3 amino acids: CASSPIGGNTIYF. Written as DNA, the CDR3 is TGTGCCAGCTCACCGATCGGAGGAAACACCATATATTTT.

This clonotype was seen repeatedly, ten times or more. The chain has TRBV28 and TRBJ1-2; 9 positions match TRBD1. Looked up from germline, CDR1 is MDHEN and CDR2 is SYDVKM. Trimming took 8 bases from V and 10 from J; bases not matched to a gene: 5. CDR3 length: 11 residues. The CDR3 DNA sequence: TGTGCCAGCCGAGGGACAGGGTACTACACCTTC. As protein: CASRGTGYYTF.

The chain has TRBV4-3 and TRBJ2-5; D is perhaps TRBD1 or TRBD2 (6 bases each). With 1 base removed from V and 5 bases from J, the gap between germline ends came to 20 bases. The CDR3 extends over 17 amino acids. Germline CDR1 and CDR2: LGHNA and YSLEER. DNA of the CDR3: TGCGCCAGCAGCCAAGCAGGAGTGGGGGGCCGGGGGGAGACCCAGTACTTC. This sequence encodes CASSQAGVGGRGETQYF.

V and J are TRBV24-1 and TRBJ2-5, with D perhaps matching TRBD1 or TRBD2 (5 bases each). The CDR3 is made up of 16 amino acids. V shed 4 bases and J shed 2 bases, with 16 bases lying between them. Looked up from germline, CDR1 is KGHDR and CDR2 is SFDVKD. The CDR3: CATSDPVSGLQETQYF. CDR3 nucleotide sequence: TGTGCCACCAGTGACCCGGTTTCGGGGCTACAAGAGACCCAGTACTTC.

This clonotype was counted at least ten times. This rearrangement joins TRBV7-6 to TRBJ2-6, with D hard to call. Germline-derived CDR1 and CDR2 are SGHVS and FNYEAQ. The CDR3 is 16 residues long. V was cut by 1 base and J by 1 base, with 8 bases left in between. The CDR3 loop is CASSLGWGSGANVLTF. In DNA form, the CDR3 reads TGTGCCAGCAGCTTAGGCTGGGGATCTGGGGCCAACGTCCTGACTTTC.

This clonotype was seen many times. This chain links TRBV11-2 with TRBJ2-3; 8 bases fit TRBD2. V shed 1 base and J 5 bases; nucleotides not matched to a gene: 2. Germline V gene lookup returns CDR1 SGHAT and CDR2 FQNNGV. The CDR3 spans 14 residues. The CDR3 DNA reads TGTGCCAGCAGCTTAGCGGGAGGGAGAGATACGCAGTATTTT. This translates into CASSLAGGRDTQYF.

This clonotype showed up many times. CDR3 amino acids: CASSLLFSGNTIYF. CDR3 coding DNA: TGTGCCAGCAGCTTATTGTTCTCTGGAAACACCATATATTTT. This chain joins TRBV7-2 and TRBJ1-3; D gene ambiguous. The germline V gene encodes CDR1 SGHTA and CDR2 FQGNSA. This CDR3 has 14 residues. V was shortened by 2 bases and J by 0 bases, with 5 bases between the two germline ends.

This chain connects TRBV6-1 to TRBJ2-3; D is tentatively TRBD1 or TRBD2 (5 bases each). The CDR3 runs to 14 residues. V lost 4 bases, J lost 1 base, and 9 bases lay in between. The germline V gene encodes CDR1 MNHNS and CDR2 SASEGT. CDR3 in DNA: TGTGCCAGCAGTGCTAGGGACGGCACAGATACGCAGTATTTT. It codes for CASSARDGTDTQYF.

This clonotype was seen a handful of times. A much larger clonotype is one base distant, so this may be a read error. The chain joins TRBV7-2 to TRBJ2-7; D ambiguous. This CDR3 spans 14 amino acids. CDR1 and CDR2 from the germline V gene are SGHTA and FQGNSA. The V gene lost 5 bases and the J gene lost 4 bases, with 15 bases spanning the gap. CDR3 in amino acids: CASSVVGAGYEQYF. CDR3 DNA sequence: TGTGCCAGCAGCGTAGTTGGCGCTGGTTACGAGCAGTACTTC.